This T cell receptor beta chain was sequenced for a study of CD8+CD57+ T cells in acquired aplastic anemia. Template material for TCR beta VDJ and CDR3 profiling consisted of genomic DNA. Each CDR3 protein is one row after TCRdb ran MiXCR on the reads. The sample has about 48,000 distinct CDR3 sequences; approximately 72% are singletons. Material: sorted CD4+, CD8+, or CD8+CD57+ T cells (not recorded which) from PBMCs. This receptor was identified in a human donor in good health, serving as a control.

The DNA for the CDR3 is TGTGCCAGCAGCCCGCGACAGAGCCGTAACTATGGCTACACCTTC. Protein product: CASSPRQSRNYGYTF. The chain joins TRBV7-9 to TRBJ1-2, with D tentatively TRBD1 (5 bases). This CDR3 is built from 15 residues. CDR1 is SEHNR, CDR2 FQNEAQ, per germline (reference sequence). The V end lost 5 bases, the J end lost 1 base, and 14 bases lay between the germline ends.